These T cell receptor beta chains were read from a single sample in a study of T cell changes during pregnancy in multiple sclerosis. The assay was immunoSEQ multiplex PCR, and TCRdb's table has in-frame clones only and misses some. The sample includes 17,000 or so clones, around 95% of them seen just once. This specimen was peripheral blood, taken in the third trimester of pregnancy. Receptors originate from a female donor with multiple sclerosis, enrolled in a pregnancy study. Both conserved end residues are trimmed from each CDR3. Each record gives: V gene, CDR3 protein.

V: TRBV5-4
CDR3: ASSWDRARETQY

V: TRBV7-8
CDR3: ASSLALIPTGQATYEQY

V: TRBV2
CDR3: ASGEGGLYEQY

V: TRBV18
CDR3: ASSPLQPGGDEQF

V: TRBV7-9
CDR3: ASSPRRRGSNTEAF

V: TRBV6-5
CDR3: ASRKNIFSSYEQY

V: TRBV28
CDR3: ASSSGIYEQY

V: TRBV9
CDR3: ASSANIGNTEAF

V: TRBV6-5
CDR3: ASSAFGVGYGYT

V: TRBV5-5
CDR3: ASSLEAPAGGYEQF

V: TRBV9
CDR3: ASSVVQGGSEAF

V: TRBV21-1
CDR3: ASSGGGAIEQY

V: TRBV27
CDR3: ASSLIGQNEKLF

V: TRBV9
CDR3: ASSPEQGATDTQY

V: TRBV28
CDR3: ASSSGDSSRGQY

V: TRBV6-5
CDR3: ASSQGLAGIYEQY

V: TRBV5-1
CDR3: ASSFAPLGGAGVGGELF

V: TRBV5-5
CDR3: ASSTRSGGAWNEQY

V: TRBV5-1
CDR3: ATYPAGTSGGAHNEQF

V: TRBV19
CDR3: ASKTSGVDNEQF

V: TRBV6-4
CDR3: ASSLTGGNTGELF

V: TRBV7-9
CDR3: ASSRGGDKDEQY

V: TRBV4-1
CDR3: ASSQEGLNTEAF

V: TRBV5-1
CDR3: ASSVRGTEAF

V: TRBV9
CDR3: ASSRGGSGYEQY

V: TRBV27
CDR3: ASSLVIGVNTGELF

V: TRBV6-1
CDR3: ASSDRDSPYNEQF

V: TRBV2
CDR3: ASSVRGGTQY

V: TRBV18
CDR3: ASSPLPGGSGYT

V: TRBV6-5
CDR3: ASSDGTVYEQY

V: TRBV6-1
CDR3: ASSVAGVGTGELF

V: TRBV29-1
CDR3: SVVDRDSYEQY

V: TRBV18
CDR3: ASSPPSTSEKLF

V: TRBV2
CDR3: ASRDRQVTEAF

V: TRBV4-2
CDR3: ASSQNGGAYEQY

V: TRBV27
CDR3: ASSLGTPNTGELF

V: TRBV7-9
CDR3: ASSLPGQIRSYNEQF

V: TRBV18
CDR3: ASSLTVGSGRETQY

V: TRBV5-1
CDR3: ASSGDGQGLKY

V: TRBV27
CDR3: ASSLSLQGAGEKLF

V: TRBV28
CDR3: ASSFSPSYEQY